The 9 T cell receptor beta chains below all came from one sample that was sequenced in a study of beta chain features in type 1 diabetes. The study's findings and limits: Shortening of TCRB CDR3s, moderate but significant, appeared in all four CD4+ subsets of Type 1 diabetes patients.

The authors reverse transcribed all of the isolated RNA, so sequencing captured expressed TCRB transcripts. The method was immunoSEQ multiplex PCR; TCRdb's version includes in-frame clones alone and lacks a portion of them. The table records 150,000 or so clones, roughly 65% of them present only once. Their recognized antigens are unknown. The sample was naive CD4+ T cells from blood. The receptor source for this set is a man aged 25 to 45 with type 1 diabetes.

This clone was seen only a few times. The chain couples TRBV30 to TRBJ2-1, with D unclear. CDR1 is GTSNPN and CDR2 is SVGIG in the germline V gene (reference sequence). The CDR3 is made up of 11 amino acids. V lost 1 base to trimming and J lost 9 bases, with 7 bases between them. DNA for the CDR3: TGTGCCTGGAGTGGGAGAGGTGAGCAGTTCTTC. Its translation is CAWSGRGEQFF.

The CDR3 nucleotides are TGTGCCACCAGTGGGGACAGGTATATCTATGGCTACACCTTC. Translation gives CATSGDRYIYGYTF. The chain combines TRBV15 with TRBJ1-2, with 8 bases lining up with TRBD1. CDR1 is LNHNV and CDR2 is YYDKDF in the germline V gene (reference sequence). The V and J ends lost 6 bases and 4 bases, in that order; junction bases with no gene match: 7. The CDR3 is 14 residues long.

The chain employs TRBV14 and TRBJ1-1; D is undetermined. The germline V gene encodes CDR1 SGHDN and CDR2 FVKESK. The CDR3 is made up of 13 amino acids. Trimming removed 1 base at V and 4 bases at J, with 7 bases between. CDR3 loop: CASSQGWSTEAFF. In DNA, the CDR3 is TGTGCCAGCAGCCAAGGCTGGTCCACTGAAGCTTTCTTT.

The chain uses TRBV9 and TRBJ2-3; 7 nucleotides line up with TRBD2. V lost 4 bases, J lost 2 bases, and 4 bases stayed unmatched. Germline CDR1 reads SGDLS; CDR2 reads YYNGEE. The length of the CDR3 is 14 residues. CDR3: CASSSGGPTDTQYF. The CDR3 DNA sequence: TGTGCCAGCAGCTCGGGGGGACCCACAGATACGCAGTATTTT. Drawing the rest from reference TRBV9 and TRBJ2-3, the complete variable domain is DSGVTQTPKHLITATGQRVTLRCSPRSGDLSVYWYQQSLDQGLQFLIQYYNGEERAKGNILERFSAQQFPDLHSELNLSSLELGDSALYFCASSSGGPTDTQYFGPGTRLTVL.

The CDR3 nucleotides read TGCGCCAGCAGCCAAGCCGTCGGGACAGGCAGCTCCTACAATGAGCAGTTCTTC. Amino acids: CASSQAVGTGSSYNEQFF. This rearrangement joins TRBV4-3 to TRBJ2-1; 8 positions match TRBD1. CDR1 is LGHNA and CDR2 is YSLEER in the germline V gene. CDR3 length: 18 amino acids. The junction had 8 bases not matched to a gene; V was cut back by 1 base and J by 0 bases.

V usage is TRBV9 and J usage is TRBJ2-7; 7 nucleotides match TRBD1. Germline CDR1 and CDR2: SGDLS and YYNGEE. CDR3 length: 15 amino acids. Trimming cost V 4 bases and J 9 bases; bases outside gene matches: 16. The CDR3 loop is CASSSHGQGVAAQYF. DNA of the CDR3: TGTGCCAGCAGCTCCCACGGGCAGGGGGTAGCTGCGCAGTACTTC.

The CDR3 region has the DNA TGCGCCAGCACTTCTGAGGGCTCTGGGGCCAACGTCCTGACTTTC. It yields the protein CASTSEGSGANVLTF. This chain uses TRBV5-1 with TRBJ2-6; tentatively, D is TRBD2 (5 bases). The CDR3 is made up of 15 amino acids. The germline gives CDR1 SGHRS, CDR2 YFSETQ. Trimming left V 6 bases short and J 0 bases short, with 10 bases between. The full variable domain, in which reference TRBV5-1 and TRBJ2-6 provide the parts outside the CDR3, is KAGVTQTPRYLIKTRGQQVTLSCSPISGHRSVSWYQQTPGQGLQFLFEYFSETQRNKGNFPGRFSGRQFSNSRSEMNVSTLELGDSALYLCASTSEGSGANVLTFGAGSRLTVL.

The chain recombines TRBV2 with TRBJ2-3, with D tentatively TRBD2 (6 bases). Trimming left V 3 bases short and J 3 bases short, with 7 bases between. Germline V gene lookup returns CDR1 SNHLY and CDR2 FYNNEI. This CDR3 contains 13 residues. DNA of the CDR3: TGTGCCAGCAGTGAGGCGGGGACAGATACGCAGTATTTT. Translated: CASSEAGTDTQYF.

This clone was found a few times. The CDR3 DNA sequence: TGTGCCAGCTCACCACCGGAAAATGGCTACACCTTC. Translating it yields CASSPPENGYTF. The V call is TRBV18, the J call TRBJ1-2, with D uncertain. This CDR3 is 12 amino acids long. V was trimmed by 0 bases and J by 6 bases, leaving 5 bases between them. Germline CDR1 reads KGHSH; CDR2 reads LQKENI.